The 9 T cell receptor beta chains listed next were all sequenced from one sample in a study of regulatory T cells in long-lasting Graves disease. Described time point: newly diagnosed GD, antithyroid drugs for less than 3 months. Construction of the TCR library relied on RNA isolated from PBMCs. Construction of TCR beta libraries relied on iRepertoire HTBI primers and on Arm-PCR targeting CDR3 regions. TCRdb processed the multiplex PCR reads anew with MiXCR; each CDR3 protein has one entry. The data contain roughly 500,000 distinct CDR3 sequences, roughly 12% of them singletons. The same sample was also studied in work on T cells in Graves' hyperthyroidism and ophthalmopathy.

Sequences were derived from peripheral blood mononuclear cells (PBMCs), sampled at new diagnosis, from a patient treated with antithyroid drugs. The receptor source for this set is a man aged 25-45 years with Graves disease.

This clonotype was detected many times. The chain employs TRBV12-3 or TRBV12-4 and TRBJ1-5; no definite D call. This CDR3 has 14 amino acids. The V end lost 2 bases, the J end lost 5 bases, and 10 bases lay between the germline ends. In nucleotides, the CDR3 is TGTGCCAGCAGTTTATACAGCACAGATCAGCCCCAGCATTTT. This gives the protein CASSLYSTDQPQHF.

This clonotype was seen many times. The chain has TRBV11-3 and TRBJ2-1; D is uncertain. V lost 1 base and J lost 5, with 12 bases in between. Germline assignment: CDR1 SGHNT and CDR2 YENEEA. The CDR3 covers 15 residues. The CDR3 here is CASSLGIGSNNEQFF. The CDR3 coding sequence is TGTGCCAGCAGCTTAGGAATAGGCAGCAACAATGAGCAGTTCTTC. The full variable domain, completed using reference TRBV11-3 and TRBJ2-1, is EAGVVQSPRYKIIEKKQPVAFWCNPISGHNTLYWYLQNLGQGPELLIRYENEEAVDDSQLPKDRFSAERLKGVDSTLKIQPAELGDSAVYLCASSLGIGSNNEQFFGPGTRLTVL.

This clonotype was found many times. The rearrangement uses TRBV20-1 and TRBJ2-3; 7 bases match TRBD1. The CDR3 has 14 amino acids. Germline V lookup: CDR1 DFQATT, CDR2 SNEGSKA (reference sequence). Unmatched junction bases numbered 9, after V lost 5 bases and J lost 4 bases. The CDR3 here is CSAHTQTGADTQYF. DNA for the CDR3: TGCAGTGCTCATACTCAAACAGGGGCAGATACGCAGTATTTT.

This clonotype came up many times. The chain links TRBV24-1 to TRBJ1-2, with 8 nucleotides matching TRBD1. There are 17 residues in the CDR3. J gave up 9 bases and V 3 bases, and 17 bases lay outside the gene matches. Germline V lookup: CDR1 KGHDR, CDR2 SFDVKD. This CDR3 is CATSDPRRQGNPTSYTF. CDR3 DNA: TGTGCCACCAGTGATCCCCGCCGACAGGGGAATCCTACAAGCTACACCTTC.

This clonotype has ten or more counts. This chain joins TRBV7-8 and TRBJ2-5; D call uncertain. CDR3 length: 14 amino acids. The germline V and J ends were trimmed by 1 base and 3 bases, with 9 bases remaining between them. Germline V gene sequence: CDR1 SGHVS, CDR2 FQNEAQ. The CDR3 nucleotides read TGTGCCAGCAGCTTAGAAAGGGCAGAAGAGACCCAGTACTTC. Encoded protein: CASSLERAEETQYF.

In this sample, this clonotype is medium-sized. In DNA form, the CDR3 reads TGTGCCAGCAGTGCCCGGGACAGCGGGTCCTATGGCTACACCTTC. This translates into CASSARDSGSYGYTF. The chain combines TRBV6-1 with TRBJ1-2, with 7 bases lining up with TRBD1. The J segment lost 4 bases and the V segment lost 4 bases, leaving 9 bases of the junction unmatched. The CDR3 totals 15 residues. Germline loops: CDR1 MNHNS, CDR2 SASEGT.

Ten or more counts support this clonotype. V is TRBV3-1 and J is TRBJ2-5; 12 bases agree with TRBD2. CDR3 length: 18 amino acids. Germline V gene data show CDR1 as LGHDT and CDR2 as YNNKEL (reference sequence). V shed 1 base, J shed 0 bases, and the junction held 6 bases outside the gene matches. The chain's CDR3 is CASSQALGTSGYQETQYF. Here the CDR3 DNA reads TGTGCCAGCAGCCAAGCTTTAGGGACTAGCGGGTACCAAGAGACCCAGTACTTC.

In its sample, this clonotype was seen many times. The CDR3 DNA sequence: TGCAGTGCTAGACCGGGACTAGCGGCCAGGTGGAATGAGCAGTTCTTC. It is translated as CSARPGLAARWNEQFF. The V and J genes are TRBV20-1 and TRBJ2-1; 11 nucleotides agree with TRBD2. CDR3 length: 16 amino acids. The junction had 10 bases not matched to a gene; V was cut back by 2 bases and J by 7 bases. Looked up from germline, CDR1 is DFQATT and CDR2 is SNEGSKA (reference sequence).

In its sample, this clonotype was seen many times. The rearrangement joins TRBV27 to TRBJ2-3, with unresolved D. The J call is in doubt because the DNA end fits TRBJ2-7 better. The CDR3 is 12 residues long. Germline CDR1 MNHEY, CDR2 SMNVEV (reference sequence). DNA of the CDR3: TGTGCCAGCAGTCCCTCGACCTACGAGCAGTACTTC. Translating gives CASSPSTYEQYF.